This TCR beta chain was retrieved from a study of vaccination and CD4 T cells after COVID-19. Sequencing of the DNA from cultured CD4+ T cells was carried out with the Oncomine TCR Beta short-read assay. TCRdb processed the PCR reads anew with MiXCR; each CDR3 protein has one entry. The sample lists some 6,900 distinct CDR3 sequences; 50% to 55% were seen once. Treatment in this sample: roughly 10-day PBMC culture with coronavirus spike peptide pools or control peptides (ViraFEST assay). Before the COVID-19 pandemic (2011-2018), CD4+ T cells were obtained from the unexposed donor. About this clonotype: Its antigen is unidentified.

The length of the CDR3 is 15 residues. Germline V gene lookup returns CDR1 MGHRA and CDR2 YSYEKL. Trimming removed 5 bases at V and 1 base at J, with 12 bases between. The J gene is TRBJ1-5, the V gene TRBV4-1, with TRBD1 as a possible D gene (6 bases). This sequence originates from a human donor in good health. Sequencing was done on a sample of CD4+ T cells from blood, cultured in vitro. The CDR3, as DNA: TGCGCCAGCAGCGCCGTTGACAGGAGCAATCAGCCCCAGCATTTT. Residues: CASSAVDRSNQPQHF.